This passage covers 15 T cell receptor beta chains from one sample sequenced in a study of T-cell reconstitution after alpha-beta-depleted transplantation in children. Unique molecular identifiers were incorporated when the TCRbeta library was constructed. TCRdb redid the calling of the PCR reads with MiXCR, one entry per CDR3 protein. The sample holds over 550,000 distinct CDR3 sequences; over 9.5% are singletons and the top ten take roughly 4%. This material consisted of PBMCs from the stem cell graft donor, taken from the stem cell graft. The receptors were gathered from a human donor who donated a stem cell graft to a child with acute myeloid leukemia.

This clonotype was seen only a few times. V and J are TRBV5-5 and TRBJ2-4; no clear D gene. The CDR3 has 15 residues. Looked up from germline, CDR1 is SGHKS and CDR2 is YYEKEE (reference sequence). V lost 1 base and J lost 0, with 8 bases in between. CDR3 sequence: CASSLYNSAKNIQYF. DNA for the CDR3: TGTGCCAGCAGCTTGTATAACTCAGCCAAAAACATTCAGTACTTC.

There are a few counts of this clonotype. The rearrangement joins TRBV6-4 to TRBJ2-5; TRBD1 matches 10 bases. CDR3 size: 19 residues. Germline-derived CDR1 and CDR2 are MRHNA and SNTAGT. V shed 6 bases, J shed 3 bases, and the junction held 19 bases outside the gene matches. This chain's CDR3 is CASRSGQGRLARRKETQYF. CDR3 DNA: TGTGCCAGCAGATCGGGACAGGGGAGACTAGCCCGAAGGAAAGAGACCCAGTACTTC.

This clonotype came up a few times. V is TRBV6-2 or TRBV6-3 and J is TRBJ2-1, with D tentatively TRBD1 or TRBD2 (5 bases each). The CDR3 spans 15 residues. Germline assignment: CDR1 MNHEY and CDR2 SVGEGT. Trimming removed 7 bases at V and 7 bases at J, with 20 bases between. CDR3 in amino acids: CASTPSGTHRNEQFF. For the CDR3, the DNA is TGTGCCAGCACCCCGTCCGGGACCCATCGAAATGAGCAGTTCTTC.

V is TRBV6-5 and J is TRBJ1-6, with 8 bases lining up with TRBD1. The V gene end was trimmed by 4 bases and the J gene end by 12 bases; junction bases not matched to a gene: 11. This CDR3 is built from 15 residues. Germline-derived CDR1 and CDR2 are MNHEY and SVGAGI. The CDR3 nucleotides read TGTGCCAGCAGTTCCTCAGGGGGCATACTGGAACCCCTCCACTTT. The encoded protein is CASSSSGGILEPLHF.

The table lists this clonotype with a few counts. The gene calls are TRBV7-9 and TRBJ2-1; the D is unclear. V shed 2 bases and J shed 10 bases, with 12 bases lying between them. Per germline, CDR1 SEHNR and CDR2 FQNEAQ (reference sequence). This CDR3 is built from 13 residues. For the CDR3, the DNA is TGTGCCAGCAGCTTATTCCGGGCAAACGAGCAGTTCTTC. It encodes CASSLFRANEQFF.

The gene calls are TRBV4-3 and TRBJ2-1, with 8 positions matching TRBD2. The CDR3 has 17 amino acids. The J segment lost 9 bases and the V segment lost 4 bases, leaving 17 bases of the junction unmatched. Germline loops: CDR1 LGHNA, CDR2 YSLEER. The CDR3 protein is CASSLRRGLGPGGEQFF. The CDR3 coding sequence is TGCGCCAGCAGCCTCCGGAGGGGACTAGGCCCGGGGGGTGAGCAGTTCTTC.

This clonotype was counted a few times. The CDR3 loop reads CASSPGTGALYGYTF. Written as DNA, the CDR3 is TGTGCCAGCAGCCCAGGGACAGGGGCCCTATATGGCTACACCTTC. The chain links TRBV7-2 to TRBJ1-2; 10 nucleotides agree with TRBD1. The CDR3 consists of 15 residues. CDR1 SGHTA and CDR2 FQGNSA come from the germline V gene. With V trimmed by 5 bases and J by 5 bases, 8 bases remained unmatched.

The J gene is TRBJ2-5, the V gene TRBV5-1; TRBD1 agrees at 7 bases. The junction had 14 bases not matched to a gene; V was cut back by 7 bases and J by 5 bases. This CDR3 comprises 15 residues. Germline V gene lookup returns CDR1 SGHRS and CDR2 YFSETQ. Written as DNA, the CDR3 is TGCGCCAGCCTGTCAGGGGGTACTTGGGATGAGACCCAGTACTTC. Protein sequence: CASLSGGTWDETQYF.

The J gene is TRBJ2-4, the V gene TRBV12-3 or TRBV12-4; TRBD2 matches 11 bases. CDR3 length: 15 residues. The J segment lost 5 bases and the V segment lost 6 bases, leaving 6 bases of the junction unmatched. The CDR3 DNA is TGTGCCAGCAGGAGGCAACTAGCGGGAGAAAACATTCAGTACTTC. This gives the protein CASRRQLAGENIQYF.

The chain has TRBV12-3 or TRBV12-4 and TRBJ2-2, with D perhaps TRBD1 or TRBD2 (5 bases each). The CDR3 contains 16 residues. With 5 bases removed from V and 6 bases from J, the gap between germline ends came to 19 bases. The CDR3 sequence: CASSPKPRGDPGELFF. The DNA of the CDR3 is TGTGCCAGCAGTCCGAAACCACGTGGGGACCCCGGGGAGCTGTTTTTT.

J is TRBJ2-1 and V is TRBV29-1; 8 bases agree with TRBD1. The V and J ends lost 4 bases and 1 base, in that order; junction bases with no gene match: 6. The CDR3 is 15 residues long. CDR1 is SQVTM and CDR2 is ANQGSEA in the germline V gene. This CDR3 reads CSVGPDRESYNEQFF. The CDR3 DNA sequence: TGCAGCGTTGGGCCGGACAGGGAGTCCTACAATGAGCAGTTCTTC.

The chain employs TRBV12-3 or TRBV12-4 and TRBJ1-1; D not certain. The CDR3 is 15 residues long. V was trimmed by 3 bases and J by 2 bases, leaving 13 bases between them. CDR3 protein: CASSFRRQRNTEAFF. CDR3 DNA: TGTGCCAGCAGTTTTCGGCGTCAAAGAAACACTGAAGCTTTCTTT.

This clonotype occurred many times. This chain connects TRBV4-3 to TRBJ2-2; TRBD2 agrees at 14 bases. J was trimmed by 5 bases and V by 0 bases; bases with no gene match: 5. CDR3 length: 18 residues. Germline-derived CDR1 and CDR2 are LGHNA and YSLEER. This chain's CDR3 is CASSQEGLAGAGTGELFF. CDR3 coding DNA: TGCGCCAGCAGCCAAGAGGGACTAGCGGGAGCTGGGACCGGGGAGCTGTTTTTT.

The table lists this clonotype with a few counts. The V call is TRBV10-3, the J call TRBJ2-7, with no clear D. CDR3 length equals 12 residues. The V gene lost 7 bases and the J gene lost 1 base, with 8 bases spanning the gap. Germline CDR1 reads ENHRY; CDR2 reads SYGVKD. CDR3 sequence: CAIKLGSYEQYF. In DNA, the CDR3 is TGTGCCATCAAGTTGGGGTCCTACGAGCAGTACTTC.

This clonotype has more than one count but fewer than ten. The chain joins TRBV28 to TRBJ2-7; the D is unclear. Between the trimmed V and J ends, which lost 4 bases and 4 bases, there was a span of 17 bases. The germline V gene has CDR1 MDHEN and CDR2 SYDVKM. The CDR3 is made up of 15 amino acids. DNA for the CDR3: TGTGCCAGCAGTTCAATGGACGGGCGCCGTTACGAGCAGTACTTC. Protein product: CASSSMDGRRYEQYF. The variable domain in full, with the rest retrieved from reference TRBV28 and TRBJ2-7, is DVKVTQSSRYLVKRTGEKVFLECVQDMDHENMFWYRQDPGLGLRLIYFSYDVKMKEKGDIPEGYSVSREKKERFSLILESASTNQTSMYLCASSSMDGRRYEQYFGPGTRLTVT.